Below are 5 T cell receptor beta chains sequenced from a single sample in a study of blood T cell repertoires in COVID-19. This table comes from immunoSEQ multiplex PCR, and its TCRdb copy is limited to in-frame clones, with some not included. This sample has about 95,000 clones, with about 84% found just once. Sequencing was carried out using peripheral blood. The receptors here all came from a human donor in a cohort sampled during active COVID-19.

The V and J genes are TRBV5-1 and TRBJ2-2; D remains unclear. Germline CDR1 reads SGHRS; CDR2 reads YFSETQ. This CDR3 has 12 amino acids. Trimming cost V 3 bases and J 7 bases, with 7 bases left between them. The CDR3 loop reads CASSSVGGELFF. In DNA, the CDR3 is TGCGCCAGCAGCTCCGTCGGCGGGGAGCTGTTTTTT.

The rearrangement links TRBV18 to TRBJ1-2, with D unresolved. The germline V gene encodes CDR1 KGHSH and CDR2 LQKENI. V was shortened by 5 bases and J by 2 bases, with 15 bases between the two germline ends. The CDR3 length is 15 residues. CDR3 sequence reads: CASSKEENTNYGYTF. The DNA of the CDR3 is TGTGCCAGCTCAAAAGAGGAGAATACCAACTATGGCTACACCTTC.

V and J are TRBV7-9 and TRBJ1-1; D perhaps matches TRBD1 (6 bases). This CDR3 region has 13 residues. CDR1 is SEHNR and CDR2 is FQNEAQ in the germline V gene (reference sequence). The ends were cut back, 7 bases at V and 4 bases at J, with 13 bases in the middle. In DNA form, the CDR3 reads TGTGCCAGCATATTAGGGGGGGTCACTGAAGCTTTCTTT. This gives the protein CASILGGVTEAFF. Full variable domain (rest looked up from reference TRBV7-9 and TRBJ1-1): DTGVSQNPRHKITKRGQNVTFRCDPISEHNRLYWYRQTLGQGPEFLTYFQNEAQLEKSRLLSDRFSAERPKGSFSTLEIQRTEQGDSAMYLCASILGGVTEAFFGQGTRLTVV.

This sequence joins TRBV19 and TRBJ1-1, with a possible D match to TRBD1 (5 bases). CDR3 length equals 15 residues. V lost 3 bases to trimming and J lost 2 bases, with 13 bases between them. The V gene's germline CDR1 is LNHDA and CDR2 SQIVND (reference sequence). CDR3 in amino acids: CASSIGAGTNTEAFF. CDR3 nucleotides: TGTGCCAGTAGTATTGGGGCAGGAACAAACACTGAAGCTTTCTTT.

This clone has more than one count but fewer than ten. The V gene is TRBV28, the J gene TRBJ1-6, with TRBD1 identical over 10 bases. V lost 7 bases, J lost 9 bases, and 6 bases stayed unmatched. Germline V CDR1 and CDR2: MDHEN, SYDVKM. There are 14 residues in the CDR3. The CDR3 spells CASNPRDRGSPLHF. Here the CDR3 DNA reads TGTGCCAGCAATCCTCGGGACAGGGGTTCACCCCTCCACTTT.